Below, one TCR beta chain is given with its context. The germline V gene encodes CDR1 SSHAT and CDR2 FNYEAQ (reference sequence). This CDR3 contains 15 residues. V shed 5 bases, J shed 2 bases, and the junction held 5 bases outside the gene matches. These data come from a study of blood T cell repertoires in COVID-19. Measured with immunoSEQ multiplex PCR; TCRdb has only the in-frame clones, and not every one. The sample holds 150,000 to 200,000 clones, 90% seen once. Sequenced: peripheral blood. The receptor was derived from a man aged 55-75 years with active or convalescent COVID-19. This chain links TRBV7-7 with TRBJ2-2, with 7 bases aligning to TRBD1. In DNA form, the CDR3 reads TGTGCCAGCAGCAAGGGGACAGTAAACACCGGGGAGCTGTTTTTT. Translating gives CASSKGTVNTGELFF.